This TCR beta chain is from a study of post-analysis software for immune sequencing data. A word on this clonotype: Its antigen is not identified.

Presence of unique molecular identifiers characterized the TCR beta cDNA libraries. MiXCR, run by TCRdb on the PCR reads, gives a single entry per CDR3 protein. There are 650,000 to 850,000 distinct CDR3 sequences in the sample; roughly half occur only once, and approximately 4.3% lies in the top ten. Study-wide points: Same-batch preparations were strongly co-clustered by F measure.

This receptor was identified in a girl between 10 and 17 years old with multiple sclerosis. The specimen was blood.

The CDR3 loop reads CAISPQGLVGADTQYF. In DNA, the CDR3 is TGTGCCATCAGCCCCCAGGGTTTAGTTGGGGCAGATACGCAGTATTTT. The V and J genes are TRBV10-3 and TRBJ2-3, with D possibly matching TRBD1 (5 bases). Per the germline V gene, CDR1 is ENHRY and CDR2 is SYGVKD. V lost 6 bases and J lost 4, with 20 bases in between. The CDR3 is made up of 16 amino acids.